What follows are 22 T cell receptor beta chains derived from one specimen sequenced in a study of T cells in Graves' hyperthyroidism and ophthalmopathy (dated by TCRdb to between 2018 and 2021). Preparation of the library involved multiplex PCR. The sample was run on an Illumina HiSeq 2000. TCR beta CDR3 regions were amplified from RNA transcripts. For the first round of RT-PCR on the TCR CDR3, the HTBI primer set was used together with the Qiagen OneStep RT-PCR kit. TCRdb redid the processing of the public reads, applying fastp at Q25 and MiXCR, and retained in-frame beta chains. When rows share a CDR3 protein, they turn into one entry using the most common DNA and genes. This sample comprises roughly 750,000 distinct CDR3 sequences, about a sixth of them detected only once. The top ten constitute around 7.7% of the sample. Sequencing used blood. These receptors originate from a man younger than 30 with Graves' hyperthyroidism.

J is TRBJ2-1 and V is TRBV19; TRBD1 matches 9 bases. The ends lost 1 base at V and 3 bases at J; junction bases unmatched: 7. Germline CDR1 LNHDA, CDR2 SQIVND (reference sequence). This CDR3 contains 17 residues. The CDR3 region is CASSIGTWDRDYNEQFF. CDR3 sequence (DNA): TGTGCCAGTAGTATAGGAACCTGGGACAGGGACTACAATGAGCAGTTCTTC.

This clonotype showed up many times. This chain uses TRBV20-1 with TRBJ2-5; maybe TRBD1 (5 bases). CDR3 length equals 13 residues. The V gene lost 3 bases and the J gene lost 3 bases, with 11 bases spanning the gap. Germline-derived CDR1 and CDR2 are DFQATT and SNEGSKA (reference sequence). The CDR3 protein is CSASIGREETQYF. CDR3 DNA sequence: TGCAGTGCTAGCATCGGCAGGGAAGAGACCCAGTACTTC.

This clonotype has just a few counts. CDR3 nucleotide sequence: TGTGCCAGCAGCCAAGACCGTCTAGCGGGGACGTACACCGGGGAGCTGTTTTTT. As protein: CASSQDRLAGTYTGELFF. The rearrangement joins TRBV14 to TRBJ2-2; 9 nucleotides match TRBD2. The CDR3 loop spans 18 amino acids. The trim removed 0 bases at V and 3 bases at J, leaving 8 bases unmatched. Germline values: CDR1 SGHDN, CDR2 FVKESK.

This clonotype was observed at least ten times. This chain uses TRBV28 with TRBJ1-3, with D possibly matching TRBD1 (5 bases). The germline CDR1 and CDR2 sequences are MDHEN and SYDVKM. The CDR3 spans 14 residues. The germline V and J ends were trimmed by 5 bases and 3 bases, with 11 bases remaining between them. DNA of the CDR3: TGTGCCAGCAGTGCCCAGGGTAATGGAAACACCATATATTTT. Translated: CASSAQGNGNTIYF.

V and J are TRBV20-1 and TRBJ2-1, with 10 bases matching TRBD1. J gave up 5 bases and V 0 bases, and 4 bases lay outside the gene matches. Germline V gene sequence: CDR1 DFQATT, CDR2 SNEGSKA (reference sequence). This CDR3 has 15 amino acids. The CDR3 region has the DNA TGCAGTGCTAGAGATGGGGGACAGGGGCACAATGAGCAGTTCTTC. Encoded protein: CSARDGGQGHNEQFF.

This clonotype was detected a few times. The CDR3 region has the DNA TGTGCCAGCAGTTTTTCTAGCGGGAGAATGTACAATGAGCAGTTCTTC. As protein: CASSFSSGRMYNEQFF. The J gene is TRBJ2-1, the V gene TRBV27; 10 bases match TRBD2. This CDR3 comprises 16 residues. CDR1 MNHEY and CDR2 SMNVEV come from the germline V gene (reference sequence). J was trimmed by 4 bases and V by 3 bases; bases with no gene match: 6.

This clonotype showed up many times. This chain connects TRBV5-1 to TRBJ2-3, with D perhaps TRBD2 (5 bases). The germline V and J ends were trimmed by 0 bases and 5 bases, with 10 bases remaining between them. Germline CDR1 and CDR2: SGHRS and YFSETQ. CDR3 length: 14 residues. The CDR3 bases are TGCGCCAGCAGCTTGGGGTGGGAGCGAGATACGCAGTATTTT. It is translated as CASSLGWERDTQYF.

This clonotype showed up many times. The rearrangement links TRBV18 to TRBJ2-7, with TRBD2 matching 7 bases. The CDR3 runs to 15 residues. In germline, CDR1 is KGHSH, CDR2 LQKENI. Trimming cost V 2 bases and J 0 bases; bases outside gene matches: 4. CDR3 sequence reads: CASSPFSGPSYEQYF. In DNA, the CDR3 is TGTGCCAGCTCACCATTTAGCGGGCCCTCCTACGAGCAGTACTTC.

The sample holds many counts of this clonotype. The CDR3 region has the DNA TGTGCCAGCAGAAGGACAGGTGAAAACTATGGCTACACCTTC. Its translation is CASRRTGENYGYTF. This sequence joins TRBV2 and TRBJ1-2; TRBD1 agrees at 7 bases. Trimming at V came to 6 bases and at J to 2 bases, leaving 6 bases not matched to a gene. CDR1 SNHLY and CDR2 FYNNEI come from the germline V gene. The CDR3 extends over 14 amino acids.

On this clonotype: A read error may explain this, as a much larger clone is one base away. The V call is TRBV12-3 or TRBV12-4, the J call TRBJ2-7; 8 bases are a match to TRBD2. V lost 6 bases and J lost 2; bases outside the gene matches: 12. This CDR3 spans 16 amino acids. The CDR3 loop is CASSRGPAGAPYEQYF. CDR3 DNA sequence: TGTGCCAGCAGCCGGGGACCAGCGGGGGCACCCTACGAGCAGTACTTC.

Remarks on this clonotype: The CDR3 ends on some other residue instead of the conserved phenylalanine or tryptophan, so this is likely a read error. This chain links TRBV5-1 with TRBJ2-1; no firm D call. Germline lookup yields CDR1 SGHRS and CDR2 YFSETQ. CDR3 length equals 18 residues. V lost 0 bases to trimming and J lost 1 base, with 17 bases between them. CDR3 nucleotides: TGCGCCAGCAGCTTGGATGGCTTTCCCTCGAGGTCCTACAATGAGCAGTTCCTC. Its protein product is CASSLDGFPSRSYNEQFL.

J is TRBJ1-5 and V is TRBV19; the match to TRBD1 covers 7 bases. Germline lookup yields CDR1 LNHDA and CDR2 SQIVND (reference sequence). Trimming at V came to 6 bases and at J to 1 base, leaving 9 bases not matched to a gene. CDR3 length: 16 amino acids. This CDR3 reads CASRVISRGSNQPQHF. CDR3 bases: TGTGCCAGTAGAGTAATAAGCAGGGGGAGCAATCAGCCCCAGCATTTT. Full variable domain (outside the CDR3, taken from reference TRBV19 and TRBJ1-5): DGGITQSPKYLFRKEGQNVTLSCEQNLNHDAMYWYRQDPGQGLRLIYYSQIVNDFQKGDIAEGYSVSREKKESFPLTVTSAQKNPTAFYLCASRVISRGSNQPQHFGDGTRLSIL.

Here the CDR3 DNA reads TGTGCCAGCAGCTTATGGGCATCCCCGGGTAGCGAGCAGTACTTC. Amino acid sequence: CASSLWASPGSEQYF. This chain connects TRBV7-3 to TRBJ2-7; D is ambiguous. Trimming took 2 bases from V and 6 from J, leaving 17 bases between them. Germline V gene lookup returns CDR1 SGHTA and CDR2 FQGTGA. The CDR3 is 15 residues long.

This clonotype showed up just a few times. The J gene is TRBJ2-1, the V gene TRBV7-9; D is unclear. This CDR3 spans 16 amino acids. Trimming removed 8 bases at V and 0 bases at J, with 17 bases between. The germline gives CDR1 SEHNR, CDR2 FQNEAQ (reference sequence). The CDR3 is CASSGPAEDSYNEQFF. The CDR3 region has the DNA TGTGCCAGCTCCGGTCCCGCAGAAGACTCCTACAATGAGCAGTTCTTC.

The V call is TRBV28, the J call TRBJ2-3; D is unclear. Germline assignment: CDR1 MDHEN and CDR2 SYDVKM. Trimming cost V 7 bases and J 2 bases, with 16 bases left between them. This CDR3 comprises 15 residues. DNA for the CDR3: TGTGCCAGCACCTCCCTTGGTGTAAACACAGATACGCAGTATTTT. It codes for CASTSLGVNTDTQYF.

This clonotype has a count of ten or more. The CDR3 spells CASTPLGGTHEQYF. CDR3 DNA sequence: TGTGCCAGCACCCCCCTTGGGGGCACCCACGAGCAGTACTTC. V and J are TRBV27 and TRBJ2-7; possibly TRBD1 for D (6 bases). CDR1 and CDR2 (germline): MNHEY, SMNVEV (reference sequence). V was pared by 7 bases and J by 5 bases, with 18 bases between. The CDR3 extends over 14 amino acids.

This clonotype was observed at least ten times. The J gene is TRBJ2-1, the V gene TRBV20-1; tentative D call: TRBD1 (5 bases). The CDR3 consists of 15 residues. The germline gives CDR1 DFQATT, CDR2 SNEGSKA (reference sequence). Trimming took 2 bases from V and 0 from J, leaving 11 bases between them. The CDR3 sequence: CSARRGSSSYNEQFF. The CDR3 region has the DNA TGCAGTGCTAGAAGGGGTTCAAGCTCCTACAATGAGCAGTTCTTC.

This clonotype turned up a few times. The chain couples TRBV7-9 to TRBJ1-1; a weak D match, TRBD1 (5 bases). The CDR3 consists of 13 residues. Trimming removed 3 bases from V and 7 bases from J, with 12 bases in between. Germline CDR1 and CDR2: SEHNR and FQNEAQ (reference sequence). CDR3 sequence reads: CASSLGPAGEAFF. CDR3 in DNA: TGTGCCAGCAGCTTGGGGCCGGCGGGTGAAGCTTTCTTT.

Many counts were recorded for this clonotype. This chain connects TRBV7-8 to TRBJ2-7, with D possibly being TRBD1 (6 bases). CDR1 and CDR2 from the germline V gene are SGHVS and FQNEAQ. Trimming took 6 bases from V and 5 from J, leaving 14 bases between them. The CDR3 is 13 amino acids. CDR3 region: CASSWGTRHEQYF. Written as DNA, the CDR3 is TGTGCCAGCAGTTGGGGGACACGCCACGAGCAGTACTTC.

The genes are TRBV4-3 and TRBJ2-7, with TRBD1 matching over 8 bases. With V trimmed by 1 base and J by 8 bases, 10 bases remained unmatched. Germline V gives CDR1 LGHNA, CDR2 YSLEER. The CDR3 length is 15 residues. Written as DNA, the CDR3 is TGCGCCAGCAGCCAAGTCTATGACAGGGGCCCTAAGCAGTACTTC. This codes for CASSQVYDRGPKQYF.

This clonotype showed up many times. The CDR3 bases are TGTGCCAGCAGCTTAGGGGCAGGGGGCAGCCGGAGTTACGAGCAGTACTTC. Translation: CASSLGAGGSRSYEQYF. This chain uses TRBV7-9 with TRBJ2-7; 8 bases fit TRBD1. There are 17 residues in the CDR3. CDR1 is SEHNR and CDR2 is FQNEAQ in the germline V gene (reference sequence). V shed 1 base, J shed 4 bases, and the junction held 12 bases outside the gene matches.

This chain connects TRBV27 to TRBJ1-5; D unresolved. This CDR3 is built from 13 residues. The germline V gene encodes CDR1 MNHEY and CDR2 SMNVEV (reference sequence). V was cut by 3 bases and J by 6 bases, with 9 bases left in between. The CDR3 bases are TGTGCCAGCAGTTTTAGTTTGGGTCAGCCCCAGCATTTT. Encoded protein: CASSFSLGQPQHF.